This T cell receptor beta chain is from a study of glioma-infiltrating T cells. Whole-study results and caveats: Tissue and blood shared very few CDR3 sequences.

The iRepertoire nested amplicon-rescue multiplex PCR amplified TCR alpha and beta CDR3s from RNA. A single record per CDR3 protein comes from TCRdb applying MiXCR to the multiplex PCR reads. This sample has roughly 350,000 distinct CDR3 sequences, with 41% found just once. Ten or more counts support this clonotype. The antigen is not known. CDR1 is MNHEY, CDR2 SVGEGT, per germline. V was trimmed by 0 bases and J by 4 bases, leaving 7 bases between them. This CDR3 has 14 residues. Sequenced input: glioma tissue, nonneoplastic brain tissue, or PBMCs (not recorded which). The TCR originated in a human donor with low-grade glioma or glioblastoma, undergoing nonglioma brain surgery, or in good health (not recorded which). The chain recombines TRBV6-2 or TRBV6-3 with TRBJ2-1; maybe TRBD1 (5 bases). For the CDR3, the DNA is TGTGCCAGCAGTTACTCGCCAGGGTACAATGAGCAGTTCTTC. Translating it yields CASSYSPGYNEQFF.